These 30 T cell receptor beta chains were all obtained from the same sample, sequenced in a study of T cell changes during pregnancy in multiple sclerosis. Profiling relied on immunoSEQ multiplex PCR, and the TCRdb table lists in-frame clones only, not all of them. Counted here are approximately 60,000 clones, 92% occurring once; the ten biggest clones make up 0.15% to 0.2%. The sequenced sample was CD4+ T cells from peripheral blood mononuclear cells, obtained in the second trimester of pregnancy. The receptors come from a female donor with multiple sclerosis, enrolled in a pregnancy study.

The rearrangement joins TRBV10-3 to TRBJ2-6; D remains ambiguous. With 4 bases removed from V and 6 bases from J, the gap between germline ends came to 19 bases. The length of the CDR3 is 17 residues. Per germline, CDR1 ENHRY and CDR2 SYGVKD. For the CDR3, the DNA is TGTGCCATCAGTGTAACGCGCTGTCAAAGTCTGGCCAACGTCCTGACTTTC. Translating gives CAISVTRCQSLANVLTF.

J is TRBJ2-7 and V is TRBV6-1, with a possible D match to TRBD1 (5 bases). Germline CDR1 MNHNS, CDR2 SASEGT. This CDR3 contains 13 residues. V lost 2 bases, J lost 8 bases, and 13 bases lay in between. The DNA for the CDR3 is TGTGCCAGCAGTGAAACCCTGACAGTACAGCAGTACTTC. Protein: CASSETLTVQQYF.

The rearrangement uses TRBV30 and TRBJ1-6; D perhaps matches TRBD1 (5 bases). Germline CDR1 GTSNPN, CDR2 SVGIG (reference sequence). The CDR3 consists of 15 residues. V was pared by 0 bases and J by 9 bases, with 15 bases between. The CDR3 DNA reads TGTGCCTGGAGTGTGATACGGGGGGAATTTTCACCCCTCCACTTT. Its translation is CAWSVIRGEFSPLHF.

The V call is TRBV11-2, the J call TRBJ1-5; 9 bases are shared with TRBD1. The V gene's germline CDR1 is SGHAT and CDR2 FQNNGV. The trim removed 0 bases at V and 4 bases at J, leaving 7 bases unmatched. The CDR3 loop spans 17 amino acids. The CDR3 protein is CASSLDSGTGLNQPQHF. The DNA of the CDR3 is TGTGCCAGCAGCTTAGACTCTGGGACAGGGTTGAATCAGCCCCAGCATTTT. Complete variable domain (other parts from reference TRBV11-2 and TRBJ1-5): EAGVAQSPRYKIIEKRQSVAFWCNPISGHATLYWYQQILGQGPKLLIQFQNNGVVDDSQLPKDRFSAERLKGVDSTLKIQPAKLEDSAVYLCASSLDSGTGLNQPQHFGDGTRLSIL.

In this sample, this clone turned up once. This chain joins TRBV2 and TRBJ1-1; D not resolved. V lost 6 bases and J lost 1, with 12 bases in between. The germline V gene encodes CDR1 SNHLY and CDR2 FYNNEI. The length of the CDR3 is 14 residues. The CDR3: CASRAGLQNTEAFF. Written as DNA, the CDR3 is TGTGCCAGCAGGGCGGGTCTTCAGAACACTGAAGCTTTCTTT.

The chain carries TRBV7-2 and TRBJ1-1; maybe TRBD1 (5 bases). This CDR3 spans 13 amino acids. V lost 3 bases, J lost 4 bases, and 9 bases lay in between. Germline CDR1 reads SGHTA; CDR2 reads FQGNSA. The CDR3 DNA reads TGTGCCAGCAGCTTTAGGGGAGGCACTGAAGCTTTCTTT. Protein product: CASSFRGGTEAFF.

The rearrangement links TRBV5-1 to TRBJ2-3; the match to TRBD2 covers 13 bases. Germline trimming cut 0 bases from V and 5 bases from J; bases unmatched to any gene: 6. The length of the CDR3 is 17 residues. Germline V lookup: CDR1 SGHRS, CDR2 YFSETQ. The CDR3 DNA reads as TGCGCCAGCAGCTTGGGGCCACTAGCGGGAGGGCAAGATACGCAGTATTTT. This sequence encodes CASSLGPLAGGQDTQYF.

This clone was counted only a few times. The chain carries TRBV5-1 and TRBJ2-3, with 14 bases fitting TRBD2. The CDR3 runs to 17 residues. Trimming cost V 4 bases and J 6 bases; bases outside gene matches: 10. Germline CDR1 and CDR2: SGHRS and YFSETQ. The CDR3 protein is CASSPGTSGRGGDTQYF. For the CDR3, the DNA is TGCGCCAGCAGCCCCGGGACTAGCGGGAGAGGCGGGGATACGCAGTATTTT.

The rearrangement joins TRBV7-3 to TRBJ2-1; 10 bases map to TRBD2. The CDR3 totals 17 residues. The junction had 10 bases not matched to a gene; V was cut back by 4 bases and J by 4 bases. The germline V gene encodes CDR1 SGHTA and CDR2 FQGTGA. CDR3 DNA sequence: TGTGCCAGCAGCTCGTATAACCTAGCGGGAGATTACAATGAGCAGTTCTTC. Translated, it gives CASSSYNLAGDYNEQFF.

The chain joins TRBV19 to TRBJ1-1; 8 nucleotides agree with TRBD1. Germline V lookup: CDR1 LNHDA, CDR2 SQIVND (reference sequence). This CDR3 is built from 14 residues. The junction had 13 bases not matched to a gene; V was cut back by 5 bases and J by 11 bases. This chain's CDR3 is CASSAQGGASNAFF. The DNA of the CDR3 is TGTGCCAGTAGTGCACAGGGGGGGGCTAGTAATGCTTTCTTT.

This chain links TRBV28 with TRBJ2-1, with TRBD2 identical over 14 bases. The ends lost 3 bases at V and 7 bases at J; junction bases unmatched: 8. Germline CDR1 reads MDHEN; CDR2 reads SYDVKM. This CDR3 spans 17 amino acids. The CDR3 loop reads CASSFLGLAGGGNEQFF. CDR3 coding DNA: TGTGCCAGCAGTTTCCTTGGACTAGCGGGAGGAGGAAATGAGCAGTTCTTC.

The CDR3 here is CASSLGTGNTGELFF. The CDR3 DNA sequence: TGTGCCAGCAGCTTGGGGACAGGAAACACCGGGGAGCTGTTTTTT. V usage is TRBV7-6 and J usage is TRBJ2-2, with 8 bases matching TRBD1. V gave up 3 bases and J gave up 2 bases; unmatched junction bases: 2. Germline V CDR1 and CDR2: SGHVS, FNYEAQ. This CDR3 region has 15 residues. Full variable domain (outside the CDR3, taken from reference TRBV7-6 and TRBJ2-2): GAGVSQSPRYKVTKRGQDVALRCDPISGHVSLYWYRQALGQGPEFLTYFNYEAQQDKSGLPNDRFSAERPEGSISTLTIQRTEQRDSAMYRCASSLGTGNTGELFFGEGSRLTVL.

The rearrangement uses TRBV19 and TRBJ1-6; D unclear. V lost 3 bases and J lost 1, with 10 bases in between. The CDR3 sequence is 16 residues long. The germline V gene encodes CDR1 LNHDA and CDR2 SQIVND (reference sequence). DNA for the CDR3: TGTGCCAGTAGTATCCAGTCGGGGTCCTATAATTCACCCCTCCACTTT. This codes for CASSIQSGSYNSPLHF.

This clone was recorded a few times. The chain carries TRBV7-9 and TRBJ1-5, with a weak D call TRBD1 (5 bases). Trimming cost V 4 bases and J 4 bases, with 8 bases left between them. This CDR3 comprises 13 residues. CDR1 SEHNR and CDR2 FQNEAQ come from the germline V gene (reference sequence). For the CDR3, the DNA is TGTGCCAGCAGCTCCGCAGGGAATCAGCCCCAGCATTTT. Protein product: CASSSAGNQPQHF.

The chain is built from TRBV28 and TRBJ1-1, with 7 bases fitting TRBD1. The CDR3 has 16 residues. V was pared by 4 bases and J by 5 bases, with 13 bases of the junction left unmatched. Looked up from germline, CDR1 is MDHEN and CDR2 is SYDVKM. The CDR3 sequence: CASSSRQGVLITEAFF. The CDR3 region has the DNA TGTGCCAGCAGTTCCCGACAGGGAGTCCTAATTACTGAAGCTTTCTTT.

This chain uses TRBV30 with TRBJ2-3; D might be TRBD1 (6 bases). This CDR3 has 13 amino acids. V lost 4 bases, J lost 2 bases, and 10 bases lay in between. Germline V gives CDR1 GTSNPN, CDR2 SVGIG (reference sequence). CDR3 DNA: TGTGCCTGGAACAACAGGGTCACAGATACGCAGTATTTT. Protein: CAWNNRVTDTQYF.

V and J are TRBV2 and TRBJ2-1, with TRBD1 matching 7 bases. The CDR3 spans 16 residues. With 8 bases clipped from V and 8 bases from J, the junction kept 18 bases outside the gene matches. Germline CDR1 is SNHLY and CDR2 is FYNNEI. The CDR3 sequence is CASGAGDPRTGHEQFF. The CDR3, as DNA: TGTGCCAGCGGGGCCGGAGACCCGAGGACAGGCCATGAGCAGTTCTTC. Full variable domain (missing parts from reference TRBV2 and TRBJ2-1): EPEVTQTPSHQVTQMGQEVILRCVPISNHLYFYWYRQILGQKVEFLVSFYNNEISEKSEIFDDQFSVERPDGSNFTLKIRSTKLEDSAMYFCASGAGDPRTGHEQFFGPGTRLTVL.

The chain combines TRBV7-2 with TRBJ2-5; perhaps TRBD1 as D (5 bases). Trimming pared 4 bases from V and 4 bases from J, leaving 13 bases between. Germline V gene sequence: CDR1 SGHTA, CDR2 FQGNSA. CDR3 size: 14 residues. The CDR3 here is CASSSPRDPETQYF. As DNA, the CDR3 is TGTGCCAGCAGCTCCCCCAGGGATCCAGAGACCCAGTACTTC.

J is TRBJ2-2 and V is TRBV7-8; 12 nucleotides line up with TRBD2. V trimming: 5 bases; J trimming: 6 bases; junction bases outside the gene matches: 7. CDR3 length: 16 amino acids. CDR1 is SGHVS, CDR2 FQNEAQ, per germline. The CDR3 loop is CASSRWTSGTPGELFF. In DNA form, the CDR3 reads TGTGCCAGCAGCAGATGGACTAGCGGGACCCCCGGGGAGCTGTTTTTT.

The J gene is TRBJ2-3, the V gene TRBV7-3, with 11 bases lining up with TRBD2. This CDR3 comprises 16 residues. From germline, CDR1 is SGHTA and CDR2 FQGTGA. Germline trimming cut 5 bases from V and 4 bases from J; bases unmatched to any gene: 8. The CDR3 region has the DNA TGTGCCAGCAGCGCCTCACTAGCGGGAGTCGCAGATACGCAGTATTTT. It encodes CASSASLAGVADTQYF.

V and J are TRBV28 and TRBJ1-3, with TRBD1 matching 9 bases. This CDR3 is 16 amino acids long. V trimming: 6 bases; J trimming: 4 bases; junction bases outside the gene matches: 10. Germline V CDR1 and CDR2: MDHEN, SYDVKM. The CDR3 region has the DNA TGTGCCAGCAGGAACAGGGGGCGCTTGGGGGGAAACACCATATATTTT. It translates to CASRNRGRLGGNTIYF.

This chain connects TRBV12-5 to TRBJ2-2; TRBD1 agrees at 8 bases. The V gene's germline CDR1 is LGHNT and CDR2 FRNRAP. V shed 5 bases and J 1 base; nucleotides not matched to a gene: 3. The CDR3 runs to 15 residues. The CDR3: CASGIGQGNTGELFF. In nucleotides, the CDR3 is TGTGCTAGTGGTATCGGACAGGGGAACACCGGGGAGCTGTTTTTT.

This clone is a singleton in its sample. The CDR3 is CASSLIAGVTGELFF. In nucleotides, the CDR3 is TGTGCCAGCAGCTTAATAGCGGGGGTGACCGGGGAGCTGTTTTTT. The V call is TRBV7-3, the J call TRBJ2-2, with 9 bases aligning to TRBD2. V was pared by 1 base and J by 5 bases, with 2 bases of the junction left unmatched. This CDR3 region has 15 residues. Germline CDR1 reads SGHTA; CDR2 reads FQGTGA.

V is TRBV18 and J is TRBJ2-7, with 8 positions matching TRBD2. CDR3 length: 17 residues. Germline-derived CDR1 and CDR2 are KGHSH and LQKENI. V gave up 3 bases and J gave up 3 bases; unmatched junction bases: 13. This CDR3 reads CASSPLGVKAGGYEQYF. CDR3 coding DNA: TGTGCCAGCTCACCCCTGGGTGTAAAGGCGGGGGGCTACGAGCAGTACTTC.

This clone was detected once. The chain employs TRBV27 and TRBJ2-3; 8 positions match TRBD2. Germline CDR1 reads MNHEY; CDR2 reads SMNVEV (reference sequence). The CDR3 consists of 12 residues. V was clipped by 7 bases and J by 3 bases; unmatched bases: 0. In nucleotides, the CDR3 is TGTGCCAGCACTAGCGGGACAGATACGCAGTATTTT. The encoded protein is CASTSGTDTQYF.

This clone was observed once. J is TRBJ2-2 and V is TRBV29-1; D might be TRBD1 (5 bases). Germline values: CDR1 SQVTM, CDR2 ANQGSEA. V lost 4 bases and J lost 1, with 7 bases in between. This CDR3 spans 13 amino acids. This CDR3 is CSVGQRNTGELFF. In DNA, the CDR3 is TGCAGCGTTGGACAGAGGAACACCGGGGAGCTGTTTTTT.

The V gene is TRBV2, the J gene TRBJ1-4, with D perhaps matching TRBD1 (6 bases). CDR1 is SNHLY and CDR2 is FYNNEI in the germline V gene. Trimming left V 8 bases short and J 6 bases short, with 13 bases between. The CDR3 extends over 13 amino acids. DNA of the CDR3: TGTGCCAGCGGTGGGGGCACTTATGAAAAACTGTTTTTT. It is translated as CASGGGTYEKLFF.

Note on this clone: Germline is not matched at one junction end, which may reflect a read error. The chain recombines TRBV15 with TRBJ2-3, with D possibly matching TRBD1 (5 bases). CDR1 is LNHNV, CDR2 YYDKDF, per germline (reference sequence). The CDR3 has 13 amino acids. CDR3 residues: CATSRDPTDTQYF. CDR3 in DNA: TGTGCCACCAGCAGAGACCCGACAGACACGCAGTATTTT.

This sequence joins TRBV7-3 and TRBJ2-5; 7 bases fit TRBD2. The germline CDR1 and CDR2 sequences are SGHTA and FQGTGA. With V trimmed by 5 bases and J by 1 base, 4 bases remained unmatched. The length of the CDR3 is 14 residues. The CDR3 is CASSGGGPQETQYF. DNA for the CDR3: TGTGCCAGCAGCGGGGGAGGGCCCCAAGAGACCCAGTACTTC.

This chain joins TRBV7-9 and TRBJ2-2; 13 nucleotides line up with TRBD2. The CDR3 has 15 residues. Germline CDR1 reads SEHNR; CDR2 reads FQNEAQ (reference sequence). Germline trimming cut 3 bases from V and 5 bases from J; bases unmatched to any gene: 0. DNA of the CDR3: TGTGCCAGCAGCTTGACTAGCGGGGGGACCGGGGAGCTGTTTTTT. Protein product: CASSLTSGGTGELFF. Full variable domain (missing parts from reference TRBV7-9 and TRBJ2-2): DTGVSQNPRHKITKRGQNVTFRCDPISEHNRLYWYRQTLGQGPEFLTYFQNEAQLEKSRLLSDRFSAERPKGSFSTLEIQRTEQGDSAMYLCASSLTSGGTGELFFGEGSRLTVL.